This T cell receptor (beta chain) is drawn from a study of blood T cell repertoires in COVID-19. Overall study context: The study drew acute and convalescent COVID-19 samples from the United States, Italy and Spain. From T cells, B-cell-depleted T cells, or PBMCs came the material, which was cDNA or gDNA.

As handled by the study authors: Using reference gene primer amplification, nucleated cell counts were estimated. This table comes from immunoSEQ multiplex PCR, and its TCRdb copy is limited to in-frame clones, with some not included. Clonal size and the V and J genes are those of that table, whereas D and trimming came from the DNA. The table shows approximately 71,000 clones, with about 86% occurring only once. Germline loops: CDR1 SNHLY, CDR2 FYNNEI. Trimming pared 2 bases from V and 0 bases from J, leaving 10 bases between. The CDR3 spans 15 residues. This receptor was taken from a man aged 50-59 years with acute or convalescent COVID-19. Sequencing was carried out using peripheral blood. The chain recombines TRBV2 with TRBJ1-1; D unclear. This chain's CDR3 is CASSEWGGVNTEAFF. The CDR3, as DNA: TGTGCCAGCAGTGAATGGGGAGGAGTGAACACTGAAGCTTTCTTT. Supplemented by reference TRBV2 and TRBJ1-1, the full variable domain reads EPEVTQTPSHQVTQMGQEVILRCVPISNHLYFYWYRQILGQKVEFLVSFYNNEISEKSEIFDDQFSVERPDGSNFTLKIRSTKLEDSAMYFCASSEWGGVNTEAFFGQGTRLTVV.